Listed here are 25 T cell receptor beta chains from one sample, sequenced in a study of cytomegalovirus exposure and HLA in healthy donors. PCR employed 60 Vbeta and 13 Jbeta primers. Clones were sequenced by immunoSEQ multiplex PCR, and TCRdb holds only the in-frame ones, with some missing. In the table there are about 200,000 clones, around 79% of which are singletons. The sample taken for sequencing was PBMCs. These receptors were collected from a man between 18 and 35 years old in good health and CMV-seronegative.

This chain uses TRBV19 with TRBJ2-5, with 11 bases lining up with TRBD1. The CDR3 runs 16 residues. J lost 4 bases, V lost 8 bases, and 12 bases had no gene match. The V gene's germline CDR1 is LNHDA and CDR2 SQIVND (reference sequence). The CDR3 bases are TGTGCCAGTTCCTCGAGAGGGACAGGGGGAGGAGAGACCCAGTACTTC. Protein: CASSSRGTGGGETQYF.

The rearrangement links TRBV5-1 to TRBJ1-5; D gene uncertain. Germline V gene data show CDR1 as SGHRS and CDR2 as YFSETQ. With 2 bases removed from V and 2 bases from J, the gap between germline ends came to 14 bases. The CDR3 contains 16 residues. The CDR3 coding sequence is TGCGCCAGCAGCTTAGGATCAGTGAGCGGCAATCAGCCCCAGCATTTT. Residues: CASSLGSVSGNQPQHF.

The chain carries TRBV27 and TRBJ1-3; 7 bases fit TRBD1. The length of the CDR3 is 14 residues. CDR1 and CDR2 from the germline V gene are MNHEY and SMNVEV (reference sequence). V dropped 6 bases and J dropped 2; count of bases not matched to a gene: 4. CDR3: CASSMGQTGNTIYF. The DNA for the CDR3 is TGTGCCAGCAGCATGGGACAGACTGGAAACACCATATATTTT.

The rearrangement links TRBV7-9 to TRBJ2-5, with D perhaps TRBD1 (6 bases). The CDR3 runs 16 residues. V dropped 5 bases and J dropped 4 bases, with 20 bases sitting between them. The germline gives CDR1 SEHNR, CDR2 FQNEAQ (reference sequence). The CDR3, as DNA: TGTGCCAGCAGCCACAACCTTCAAGTCAGGGGAGAGACCCAGTACTTC. Translation: CASSHNLQVRGETQYF.

The chain recombines TRBV7-3 with TRBJ2-1; 11 bases map to TRBD2. The CDR3 totals 15 residues. CDR1 SGHTA and CDR2 FQGTGA come from the germline V gene. After removal of 3 bases from V and 6 bases from J, the junction contained 4 bases not matched to a gene. The CDR3 DNA is TGTGCCAGCAGCTTTAGCGGGGGGGCGGCCAATGAGCAGTTCTTC. Its protein is CASSFSGGAANEQFF.

This clone was recorded a few times. The V gene is TRBV2, the J gene TRBJ2-5; 8 bases are a match to TRBD1. The V and J ends lost 6 bases and 2 bases, in that order; junction bases with no gene match: 2. Per the germline V gene, CDR1 is SNHLY and CDR2 is FYNNEI. The CDR3 consists of 13 residues. CDR3 region: CASSRDRQETQYF. Here the CDR3 DNA reads TGTGCCAGCAGCCGGGACAGGCAAGAGACCCAGTACTTC.

V usage is TRBV10-3 and J usage is TRBJ1-1; 9 nucleotides agree with TRBD1. The CDR3 extends over 17 amino acids. Looked up from germline, CDR1 is ENHRY and CDR2 is SYGVKD. The trim removed 3 bases at V and 1 base at J, leaving 9 bases unmatched. Here the CDR3 DNA reads TGTGCCATCAGTGATTTTCCGGGACAGGGATCGAACACTGAAGCTTTCTTT. Protein: CAISDFPGQGSNTEAFF.

There are a few counts of this clone. This chain uses TRBV19 with TRBJ2-7, with 7 bases matching TRBD1. Trimming took 5 bases from V and 0 from J; bases not matched to a gene: 10. The germline CDR1 and CDR2 sequences are LNHDA and SQIVND (reference sequence). The CDR3 covers 16 residues. CDR3 sequence (DNA): TGTGCCAGTAGTGGACAAAGACAGGGTATCTCCTACGAGCAGTACTTC. Encoded protein: CASSGQRQGISYEQYF.

The chain recombines TRBV7-9 with TRBJ1-1, with D perhaps matching TRBD1 (5 bases). Germline assignment: CDR1 SEHNR and CDR2 FQNEAQ (reference sequence). CDR3 length equals 15 residues. The V and J ends lost 0 bases and 5 bases respectively, with 13 bases between them. The DNA of the CDR3 is TGTGCCAGCAGCTTAGCGCTAGGGGCGCGGACTGAAGCTTTCTTT. It yields the protein CASSLALGARTEAFF.

The chain recombines TRBV4-1 with TRBJ1-1; D may be TRBD1 (6 bases). Germline-derived CDR1 and CDR2 are MGHRA and YSYEKL. The CDR3 totals 15 residues. Trimming stripped 0 bases from V and 1 base from J, with 9 bases between. In DNA, the CDR3 is TGCGCCAGCAGCCAAGACCCACAGGGGAACACTGAAGCTTTCTTT. This encodes CASSQDPQGNTEAFF.

The V and J genes are TRBV19 and TRBJ2-6; 11 positions agree with TRBD1. The CDR3 length is 18 residues. The germline V gene encodes CDR1 LNHDA and CDR2 SQIVND (reference sequence). V was pared by 4 bases and J by 0 bases, with 5 bases of the junction left unmatched. The CDR3 DNA reads as TGTGCCAGTAGTACGACGGGACAGGGGGTCTCTGGGGCCAACGTCCTGACTTTC. Translation gives CASSTTGQGVSGANVLTF.

The chain employs TRBV7-9 and TRBJ1-2, with TRBD1 identical over 9 bases. Trimming removed 4 bases from V and 8 bases from J; junction bases left unmatched: 5. This CDR3 is built from 13 residues. Germline V CDR1 and CDR2: SEHNR, FQNEAQ (reference sequence). CDR3 protein: CASSSQGAGGYTF. CDR3 DNA: TGTGCCAGCAGCTCACAGGGGGCGGGAGGCTACACCTTC. The entire variable domain, with the rest obtained from reference TRBV7-9 and TRBJ1-2, is as follows: DTGVSQNPRHKITKRGQNVTFRCDPISEHNRLYWYRQTLGQGPEFLTYFQNEAQLEKSRLLSDRFSAERPKGSFSTLEIQRTEQGDSAMYLCASSSQGAGGYTFGSGTRLTVV.

The chain links TRBV19 to TRBJ2-3; a weak D match, TRBD1 (5 bases). The CDR3 is 12 amino acids. CDR1 is LNHDA and CDR2 is SQIVND in the germline V gene (reference sequence). V was cut by 6 bases and J by 6 bases, with 10 bases left in between. The CDR3 nucleotides are TGTGCCAGTAGCCAGGGCGTGGATACGCAGTATTTT. Translated: CASSQGVDTQYF.

This chain links TRBV15 with TRBJ2-2; 8 nucleotides line up with TRBD2. Germline trimming cut 4 bases from V and 1 base from J; bases unmatched to any gene: 5. CDR3 length: 16 residues. The germline gives CDR1 LNHNV, CDR2 YYDKDF (reference sequence). This CDR3 is CATSTWAGGNTGELFF. In nucleotides, the CDR3 is TGTGCCACCAGCACATGGGCGGGAGGGAACACCGGGGAGCTGTTTTTT.

This chain uses TRBV7-8 with TRBJ2-5; 10 bases are a match to TRBD2. The V and J ends lost 0 bases and 5 bases, in that order; junction bases with no gene match: 6. Germline loops: CDR1 SGHVS, CDR2 FQNEAQ. The CDR3 spans 16 residues. CDR3 sequence reads: CASSLAASGSWETQYF. The CDR3 nucleotides are TGTGCCAGCAGCTTAGCGGCTAGCGGGAGTTGGGAGACCCAGTACTTC.

V is TRBV5-6 and J is TRBJ1-1; TRBD1 matches at 12 bases. V was pared by 4 bases and J by 0 bases, with 7 bases of the junction left unmatched. The CDR3 extends over 17 amino acids. Per germline, CDR1 SGHDT and CDR2 YYEEEE. The CDR3 spells CASSPGQGAWMNTEAFF. CDR3 nucleotide sequence: TGTGCCAGCAGCCCGGGACAGGGGGCTTGGATGAACACTGAAGCTTTCTTT.

The chain has TRBV6-5 and TRBJ2-2; D gene ambiguous. Germline values: CDR1 MNHEY, CDR2 SVGAGI. V was trimmed by 0 bases and J by 1 base, leaving 6 bases between them. The CDR3 covers 15 residues. The DNA for the CDR3 is TGTGCCAGCAGTTACTCGAGGTTGAACACCGGGGAGCTGTTTTTT. Translation: CASSYSRLNTGELFF.

The chain employs TRBV7-9 and TRBJ2-7; TRBD2 is a possible D gene (5 bases). Deletions cut 3 bases from V and 6 bases from J, with 12 bases between. The V gene's germline CDR1 is SEHNR and CDR2 FQNEAQ (reference sequence). This CDR3 has 13 residues. The CDR3 is CASSLTRLSEQYF. CDR3 in DNA: TGTGCCAGCAGCTTGACCAGACTAAGCGAGCAGTACTTC.

The chain uses TRBV21-1 and TRBJ1-6; the listed D gene, TRBD1, was not tested against the DNA. TRBV21-1 corresponds to a pseudogene. This CDR3 region has 14 residues. This chain's CDR3 is CASSSGQGGSPLHF. The CDR3 DNA sequence: TGTGCCAGCAGCAGTGGACAGGGCGGTTCACCCCTCCACTTT.

CDR3 sequence reads: CASSYAGQGASYEQYF. The CDR3 nucleotides read TGTGCCAGCAGTTACGCGGGACAGGGGGCTAGCTACGAGCAGTACTTC. J is TRBJ2-5 and V is TRBV6-6; TRBD1 matches at 12 bases. The J call is in doubt because the DNA end fits TRBJ2-7 better. The CDR3 is 16 residues long. In germline, CDR1 is MNHNY, CDR2 SVGAGI (reference sequence).

This rearrangement joins TRBV11-2 to TRBJ1-2; 8 bases are a match to TRBD1. Germline V gene data show CDR1 as SGHAT and CDR2 as FQNNGV. With V trimmed by 3 bases and J by 9 bases, 6 bases remained unmatched. This CDR3 has 13 amino acids. CDR3 in amino acids: CASSFGQGRSYTF. CDR3 DNA sequence: TGTGCCAGCAGCTTCGGACAGGGCCGGAGCTACACCTTC.

This clone was observed a few times. The rearrangement uses TRBV28 and TRBJ1-2, with 11 bases matching TRBD1. The germline gives CDR1 MDHEN, CDR2 SYDVKM. Trimming removed 5 bases from V and 7 bases from J; junction bases left unmatched: 9. The CDR3 sequence is 15 residues long. CDR3 residues: CASSPYEGTGGGYTF. The CDR3 DNA reads TGTGCCAGCAGTCCTTATGAAGGGACAGGGGGTGGCTACACCTTC.

The genes are TRBV19 and TRBJ2-7; 8 bases fit TRBD2. This CDR3 is built from 16 residues. Germline loops: CDR1 LNHDA, CDR2 SQIVND (reference sequence). Trimming took 1 base from V and 0 from J; bases not matched to a gene: 5. The CDR3 spells CASSIATSGSSYEQYF. CDR3 bases: TGTGCCAGTAGTATAGCCACGAGCGGGAGCTCCTACGAGCAGTACTTC.

The chain joins TRBV9 to TRBJ1-2; D is unclear. CDR1 is SGDLS, CDR2 YYNGEE, per germline. The CDR3 consists of 13 residues. Trimming removed 4 bases at V and 8 bases at J, with 15 bases between. Written as DNA, the CDR3 is TGTGCCAGCAGCAGCCAGGCGGCGGGGGGCTACACCTTC. Encoded protein: CASSSQAAGGYTF.

The sample holds one count of this clone. The rearrangement joins TRBV11-2 to TRBJ1-2, with 7 bases identical to TRBD1. The CDR3 extends over 17 amino acids. The trim removed 3 bases at V and 3 bases at J, leaving 13 bases unmatched. Germline V CDR1 and CDR2: SGHAT, FQNNGV. The CDR3 loop is CASSFPISEGADYGYTF. For the CDR3, the DNA is TGTGCCAGCAGCTTTCCCATCTCGGAGGGGGCGGACTATGGCTACACCTTC. Variable domain in full (rest from reference TRBV11-2 and TRBJ1-2): EAGVAQSPRYKIIEKRQSVAFWCNPISGHATLYWYQQILGQGPKLLIQFQNNGVVDDSQLPKDRFSAERLKGVDSTLKIQPAKLEDSAVYLCASSFPISEGADYGYTFGSGTRLTVV.